This record concerns one T cell receptor (beta chain) sequence. This CDR3 is 13 amino acids long. The germline gives CDR1 SQVTM, CDR2 ANQGSEA. Losses at the gene ends were 6 bases for V and 6 bases for J; bases not matched to a gene: 6. Unique molecular identifiers featured in how the TCRbeta library was prepared. From the PCR reads, TCRdb called clonotypes with MiXCR, one entry per CDR3 protein. The sample has approximately 400,000 distinct CDR3 sequences, 11% seen once; the top ten hold roughly 5.5%. The data derive from a study of T-cell reconstitution after alpha-beta-depleted transplantation in children.

The sample in question was PBMCs from the stem cell graft donor, obtained from the stem cell graft. The rearrangement links TRBV29-1 to TRBJ1-2; 11 nucleotides agree with TRBD1. The sequence derives from a human donor who donated a stem cell graft to a child with acute myeloid leukemia. As DNA, the CDR3 is TGCAGCGTCGGGGGGGGACAGGGGGATGGCTACACCTTC. Translation: CSVGGGQGDGYTF.